The source of this T cell receptor beta chain is a study of PD-1 blockade in classical Hodgkin lymphoma. Relapses following autologous stem cell transplantation were seen in all patients, with brentuximab vedotin exposure varying. Patients' outcomes at their best amounted to complete response, partial response or progressive disease. The repertoire was sequenced with immunoSEQ multiplex PCR; TCRdb's copy has only in-frame clones and lacks some. The sample yields roughly 50,000 clones, about 85% seen once. This clone appeared a single time. Its antigen is unknown. The CDR3 length is 14 residues. The V gene's germline CDR1 is LGHNT and CDR2 FRNRAP. V lost 5 bases and J lost 0, with 9 bases in between. Study-level points and caveats: Reports described newly diagnosed patients as having lower baseline TCR diversity than healthy donors. Patients with a complete response exhibited baseline diversity comparable to newly diagnosed patients.

Here the sequenced sample was peripheral blood mononuclear cells (PBMCs), taken at baseline. V gene TRBV12-5 combines with J gene TRBJ2-3, with TRBD1 as a possible D gene (6 bases). The receptor was isolated from a human donor with classical Hodgkin lymphoma. The CDR3 loop is CASGIGQSTDTQYF. The CDR3, as DNA: TGTGCTAGTGGTATCGGACAGAGCACAGATACGCAGTATTTT.